The rows below give T cell receptor beta chains drawn from one sample of a study of early T cells in non-severe SARS-CoV-2 infection. TCRdb reprocessed the 5' RACE reads with MiXCR, giving one entry per CDR3 protein. This table has 25,000 to 30,000 distinct CDR3 sequences, about 10% appearing once. Specimen: whole blood. All receptors derive from an adult who was a healthcare worker with PCR-confirmed SARS-CoV-2 infection or an uninfected control (not recorded which). Each CDR3 is given with its conserved first and last residue. D genes are given only for firm matches. Rows give clone size only sometimes, using once, few, many, or a class for an expanded clone.

TRBV9	many	.	TRBJ1-2	TGTGCGGGGTCCCTCTATGGCTACACCTTC	CAGSLYGYTF
TRBV5-4	few	.	TRBJ1-1	TGTGCCAGCAGCTTGGTAAAGACAGGGAACACTGAAGCTTTCTTT	CASSLVKTGNTEAFF
TRBV2	many	TRBD1	TRBJ2-7	TGTGCCTGGGGTAAGACAGGGCACTACGAGCAGTACTTC	CAWGKTGHYEQYF
TRBV6-2/TRBV6-3	many	.	TRBJ1-2	TGTCCCCGATCTAACTATGGCTACACCTTC	CPRSNYGYTF
TRBV29-1	many	TRBD1	TRBJ1-2	TGCAGCGTTGAACCCCCGGACAGGGGTTTCTATGGCTACACCTTC	CSVEPPDRGFYGYTF
TRBV29-1	many	.	TRBJ1-3	TGCAGCGTGGCCCGGGATGCTGGAAACACCATATATTTT	CSVARDAGNTIYF
TRBV18	many	TRBD2	TRBJ2-1	TGTGCCAGCTCACCCGAAGTTAGCGGGGGCCGGATTCATGAGCAGTTCTTC	CASSPEVSGGRIHEQFF
TRBV2	many	TRBD2	TRBJ2-7	TGTGCCTCTCGCAGGGAGGGCGAGCAGTACTTC	CASRREGEQYF
TRBV7-2	many	TRBD2	TRBJ2-2	TGTGCCAGCAGCCCTCTCTCCGGGACTAACGCGAACACCGGGGAGCTGTTTTTT	CASSPLSGTNANTGELFF
TRBV5-5	.	TRBD1	TRBJ2-5	TGTGCCAGCAGCCCTCCCCTTACAGGGGGCGCAGAGACCCAGTACTTC	CASSPPLTGGAETQYF
TRBV20-1	.	TRBD1	TRBJ2-5	TGCAGTGCTGGCCGGGACAGGGTCCTTCAAGAGACCCAGTACTTC	CSAGRDRVLQETQYF
TRBV20-1	few	TRBD1	TRBJ1-5	TGCAGTGCTAGTCACGGGACAGGTAATCAGCCCCAGCATTTT	CSASHGTGNQPQHF
TRBV12-3/TRBV12-4	few	.	TRBJ2-3	TGTGCCAGCAGACCCGACAGAAGCACAGATACGCAGTATTTT	CASRPDRSTDTQYF
TRBV19	many	.	TRBJ2-3	TGTGCCAGTAGTATAGATGGACTCTCCAGCACAGATACGCAGTATTTT	CASSIDGLSSTDTQYF
TRBV27	many	TRBD2	TRBJ2-5	TGTGCCAGCAGTTCGGCGGGGGGGCAGGAGAAGACCCAGTACTTC	CASSSAGGQEKTQYF
TRBV7-6	few	.	TRBJ1-5	TGTGCCAGCAGCGCCCGACTCAGGACTAGCAATCAGCCCCAGCATTTT	CASSARLRTSNQPQHF
TRBV5-1	many	.	TRBJ2-7	TGCGCCAGCAACCGTTTTCTAGGGGACCAATACGAGCAGTACTTC	CASNRFLGDQYEQYF
TRBV5-1	.	.	TRBJ1-5	TGCGCCAGCAGCTTGGAGGCCGGGCGAAATCAGCCCCAGCATTTT	CASSLEAGRNQPQHF
TRBV7-2	.	.	TRBJ2-1	TGTGCCAGCAGCCAGTCCCGGGGGGCTGAGTGGTTCTTC	CASSQSRGAEWFF
TRBV29-1	few	.	TRBJ2-3	TGCAGCGTTGATTCCGACGGGGGGCGGGTCACAGATACGCAGTATTTT	CSVDSDGGRVTDTQYF